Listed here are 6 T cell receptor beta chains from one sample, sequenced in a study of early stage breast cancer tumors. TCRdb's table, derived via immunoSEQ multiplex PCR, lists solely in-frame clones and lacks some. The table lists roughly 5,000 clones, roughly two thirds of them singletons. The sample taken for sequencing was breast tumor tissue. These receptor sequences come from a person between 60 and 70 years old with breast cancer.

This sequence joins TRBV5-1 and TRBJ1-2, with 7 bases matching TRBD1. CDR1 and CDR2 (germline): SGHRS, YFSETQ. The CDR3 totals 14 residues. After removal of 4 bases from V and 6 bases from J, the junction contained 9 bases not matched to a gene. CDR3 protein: CASSDGDRENGYTF. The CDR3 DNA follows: TGCGCCAGCAGCGACGGAGACAGGGAAAATGGCTACACCTTC.

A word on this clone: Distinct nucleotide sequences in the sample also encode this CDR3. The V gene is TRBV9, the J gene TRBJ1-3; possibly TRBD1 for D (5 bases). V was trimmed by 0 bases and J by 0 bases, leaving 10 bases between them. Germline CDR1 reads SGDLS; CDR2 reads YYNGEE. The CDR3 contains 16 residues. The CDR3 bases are TGTGCCAGCAGCGTAGTGGGACGCTCCTCTGGAAACACCATATATTTT. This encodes CASSVVGRSSGNTIYF.

DNA for the CDR3: TGTGCCAGCAGTGAAGCGCTGGCGGGGGGAGATACGCAGTATTTT. Translated, it gives CASSEALAGGDTQYF. V and J are TRBV6-1 and TRBJ2-3, with 8 nucleotides matching TRBD2. The CDR3 is 15 amino acids. CDR1 and CDR2 from the germline V gene are MNHNS and SASEGT. After removal of 0 bases from V and 5 bases from J, the junction contained 4 bases not matched to a gene.

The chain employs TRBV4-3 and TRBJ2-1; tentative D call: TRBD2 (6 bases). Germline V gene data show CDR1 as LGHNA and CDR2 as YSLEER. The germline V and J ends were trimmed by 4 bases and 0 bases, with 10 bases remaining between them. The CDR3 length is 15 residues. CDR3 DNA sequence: TGCGCCAGCAGCCGCGGGGAGAGCTCCTACAATGAGCAGTTCTTC. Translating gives CASSRGESSYNEQFF.

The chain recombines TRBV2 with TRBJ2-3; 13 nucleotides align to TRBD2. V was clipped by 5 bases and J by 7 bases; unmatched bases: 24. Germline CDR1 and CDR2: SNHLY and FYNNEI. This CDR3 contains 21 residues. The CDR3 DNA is TGTGCCAGCAGTCTAAGGGGACTGGGGACTAGCGGGGCCTTGGGCGACAATACGCAGTATTTT. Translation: CASSLRGLGTSGALGDNTQYF.

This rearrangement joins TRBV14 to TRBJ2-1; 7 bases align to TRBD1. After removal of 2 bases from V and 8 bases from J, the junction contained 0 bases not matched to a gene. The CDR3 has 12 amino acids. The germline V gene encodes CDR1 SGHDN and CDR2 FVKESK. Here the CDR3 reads CASSQTGDEQFF. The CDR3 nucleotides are TGTGCCAGCAGCCAAACAGGGGATGAGCAGTTCTTC.